The source of this T cell receptor (beta chain) is a study of Graves' ophthalmopathy and Graves' hyperthyroidism. Findings and caveats of the study: Appearing in blood as well were most expanded thyroid clonotypes above 0.001 frequency. Ophthalmopathy progression was predicted with 65% to 71% sensitivity and roughly 74% specificity.

The table lists this clonotype with a count of one. Its matching antigen is unknown. The CDR3 runs 16 residues. Germline-derived CDR1 and CDR2 are SGHVS and FQNEAQ. The V gene lost 5 bases and the J gene lost 6 bases, with 20 bases spanning the gap. RNA transcripts served as template for amplifying TCR beta CDR3 sequences. HTBI primers primed a first-round RT-PCR, and a second-round multiplex PCR followed. TCRdb ran MiXCR on the multiplex PCR reads and lists one entry per CDR3 protein. The sample lists 230,000 or so distinct CDR3 sequences, around 42% seen once, with less than 60% in the top ten. Other autoimmune diseases, uncontrolled infections, pregnancy or lactation excluded patients from enrollment.

Sequencing was done on a sample of peripheral blood. The gene calls are TRBV7-8 and TRBJ1-5; D ambiguous. The clonotype comes from an adult man with Graves' ophthalmopathy. The CDR3 region is CASSPGSASEGQPQHF. The DNA of the CDR3 is TGTGCCAGCAGCCCTGGCAGTGCTAGTGAGGGTCAGCCCCAGCATTTT.